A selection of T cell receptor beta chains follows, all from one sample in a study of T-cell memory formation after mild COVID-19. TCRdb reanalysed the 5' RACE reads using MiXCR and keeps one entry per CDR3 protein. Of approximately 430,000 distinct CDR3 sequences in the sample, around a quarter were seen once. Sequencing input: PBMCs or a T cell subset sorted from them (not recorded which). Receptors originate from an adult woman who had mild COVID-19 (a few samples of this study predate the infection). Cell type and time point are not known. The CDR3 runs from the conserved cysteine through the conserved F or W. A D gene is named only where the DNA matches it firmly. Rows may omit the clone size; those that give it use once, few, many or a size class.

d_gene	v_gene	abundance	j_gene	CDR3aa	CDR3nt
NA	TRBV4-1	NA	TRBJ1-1	CASSQEGGLLTLNTEAFF	TGCGCCAGCAGCCAAGAGGGGGGACTTTTGACCCTGAACACTGAAGCTTTCTTT
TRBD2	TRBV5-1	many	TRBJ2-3	CASSRTTSGRGDTQYF	TGCGCCAGCAGCCGGACGACTAGCGGGAGAGGAGATACGCAGTATTTT
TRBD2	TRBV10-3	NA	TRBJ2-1	CAISETAGGPIEQFF	TGTGCCATCAGTGAGACGGCGGGAGGGCCAATTGAGCAGTTCTTC
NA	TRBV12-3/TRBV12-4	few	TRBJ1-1	CASSFAGTASPEAFF	TGTGCCAGCAGTTTCGCCGGGACTGCCTCTCCTGAAGCTTTCTTT
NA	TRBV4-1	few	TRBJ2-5	CASSQEDGGRETQYF	TGCGCCAGCAGCCAAGAAGATGGGGGGCGCGAGACCCAGTACTTC
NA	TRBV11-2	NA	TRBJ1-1	CASRRWMNTEAFF	TGTGCCAGCAGGAGGTGGATGAACACTGAAGCTTTCTTT
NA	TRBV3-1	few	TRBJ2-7	CASSQLDISGGQYF	TGTGCCAGCAGCCAATTGGACATCTCTGGCGGGCAGTACTTC
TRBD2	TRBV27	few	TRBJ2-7	CASSYLGLAGHEQYF	TGTGCCAGCAGTTACTTAGGACTAGCGGGACACGAGCAGTACTTC
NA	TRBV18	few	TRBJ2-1	CASSPPWDFNNEQFF	TGTGCCAGCTCACCACCGTGGGACTTTAACAATGAGCAGTTCTTC
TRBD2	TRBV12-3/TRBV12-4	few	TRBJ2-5	CASSFWTSLETQYF	TGTGCCAGCAGTTTCTGGACTAGCTTGGAGACCCAGTACTTC
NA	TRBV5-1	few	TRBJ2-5	CASRVKGNGQETQYF	TGCGCCAGCAGAGTGAAGGGGAATGGCCAAGAGACCCAGTACTTC
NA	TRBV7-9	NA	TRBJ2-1	CASSLQGTSSYNEQFF	TGTGCCAGCAGCTTACAGGGGACGAGCTCCTACAATGAGCAGTTCTTC
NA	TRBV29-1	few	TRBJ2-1	CSVPGGSYNEQFF	TGCAGCGTTCCTGGTGGCTCCTACAATGAGCAGTTCTTC
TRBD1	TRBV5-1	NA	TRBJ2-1	CASTSFGQGAMNEQFF	TGCGCCAGCACATCTTTCGGACAGGGGGCAATGAATGAGCAGTTCTTC
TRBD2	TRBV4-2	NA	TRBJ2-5	CASSQDTGSGRKETQYF	TGTGCCAGCAGCCAAGATACGGGTAGCGGGAGAAAGGAGACCCAGTACTTC
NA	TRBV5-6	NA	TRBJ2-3	CASSFPDTQYF	TGTGCCAGCAGCTTTCCAGATACGCAGTATTTT
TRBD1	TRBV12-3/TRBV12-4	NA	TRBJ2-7	CASSAAGQGSYEQYF	TGTGCCAGCAGCGCCGCGGGACAGGGATCCTACGAGCAGTACTTC
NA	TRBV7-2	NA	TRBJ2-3	CASSRRMGTDTQYF	TGTGCCAGCAGCCGCCGGATGGGGACAGATACGCAGTATTTT
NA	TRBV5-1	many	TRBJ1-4	CASSLGGSFPSEKLFF	TGCGCCAGCAGCTTGGGGGGTTCATTCCCGAGCGAAAAACTGTTTTTT
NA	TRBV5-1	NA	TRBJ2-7	CASRRERTAVVYEQYF	TGCGCCAGCAGGAGGGAAAGGACAGCTGTCGTCTACGAGCAGTACTTC
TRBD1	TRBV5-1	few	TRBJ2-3	CASSPTAGTADTQYF	TGCGCCAGCAGCCCAACCGCCGGGACAGCAGATACGCAGTATTTT
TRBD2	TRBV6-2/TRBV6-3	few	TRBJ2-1	CASSYTSGTRNEQFF	TGTGCCAGCAGTTACACTAGCGGAACCCGCAATGAGCAGTTCTTC